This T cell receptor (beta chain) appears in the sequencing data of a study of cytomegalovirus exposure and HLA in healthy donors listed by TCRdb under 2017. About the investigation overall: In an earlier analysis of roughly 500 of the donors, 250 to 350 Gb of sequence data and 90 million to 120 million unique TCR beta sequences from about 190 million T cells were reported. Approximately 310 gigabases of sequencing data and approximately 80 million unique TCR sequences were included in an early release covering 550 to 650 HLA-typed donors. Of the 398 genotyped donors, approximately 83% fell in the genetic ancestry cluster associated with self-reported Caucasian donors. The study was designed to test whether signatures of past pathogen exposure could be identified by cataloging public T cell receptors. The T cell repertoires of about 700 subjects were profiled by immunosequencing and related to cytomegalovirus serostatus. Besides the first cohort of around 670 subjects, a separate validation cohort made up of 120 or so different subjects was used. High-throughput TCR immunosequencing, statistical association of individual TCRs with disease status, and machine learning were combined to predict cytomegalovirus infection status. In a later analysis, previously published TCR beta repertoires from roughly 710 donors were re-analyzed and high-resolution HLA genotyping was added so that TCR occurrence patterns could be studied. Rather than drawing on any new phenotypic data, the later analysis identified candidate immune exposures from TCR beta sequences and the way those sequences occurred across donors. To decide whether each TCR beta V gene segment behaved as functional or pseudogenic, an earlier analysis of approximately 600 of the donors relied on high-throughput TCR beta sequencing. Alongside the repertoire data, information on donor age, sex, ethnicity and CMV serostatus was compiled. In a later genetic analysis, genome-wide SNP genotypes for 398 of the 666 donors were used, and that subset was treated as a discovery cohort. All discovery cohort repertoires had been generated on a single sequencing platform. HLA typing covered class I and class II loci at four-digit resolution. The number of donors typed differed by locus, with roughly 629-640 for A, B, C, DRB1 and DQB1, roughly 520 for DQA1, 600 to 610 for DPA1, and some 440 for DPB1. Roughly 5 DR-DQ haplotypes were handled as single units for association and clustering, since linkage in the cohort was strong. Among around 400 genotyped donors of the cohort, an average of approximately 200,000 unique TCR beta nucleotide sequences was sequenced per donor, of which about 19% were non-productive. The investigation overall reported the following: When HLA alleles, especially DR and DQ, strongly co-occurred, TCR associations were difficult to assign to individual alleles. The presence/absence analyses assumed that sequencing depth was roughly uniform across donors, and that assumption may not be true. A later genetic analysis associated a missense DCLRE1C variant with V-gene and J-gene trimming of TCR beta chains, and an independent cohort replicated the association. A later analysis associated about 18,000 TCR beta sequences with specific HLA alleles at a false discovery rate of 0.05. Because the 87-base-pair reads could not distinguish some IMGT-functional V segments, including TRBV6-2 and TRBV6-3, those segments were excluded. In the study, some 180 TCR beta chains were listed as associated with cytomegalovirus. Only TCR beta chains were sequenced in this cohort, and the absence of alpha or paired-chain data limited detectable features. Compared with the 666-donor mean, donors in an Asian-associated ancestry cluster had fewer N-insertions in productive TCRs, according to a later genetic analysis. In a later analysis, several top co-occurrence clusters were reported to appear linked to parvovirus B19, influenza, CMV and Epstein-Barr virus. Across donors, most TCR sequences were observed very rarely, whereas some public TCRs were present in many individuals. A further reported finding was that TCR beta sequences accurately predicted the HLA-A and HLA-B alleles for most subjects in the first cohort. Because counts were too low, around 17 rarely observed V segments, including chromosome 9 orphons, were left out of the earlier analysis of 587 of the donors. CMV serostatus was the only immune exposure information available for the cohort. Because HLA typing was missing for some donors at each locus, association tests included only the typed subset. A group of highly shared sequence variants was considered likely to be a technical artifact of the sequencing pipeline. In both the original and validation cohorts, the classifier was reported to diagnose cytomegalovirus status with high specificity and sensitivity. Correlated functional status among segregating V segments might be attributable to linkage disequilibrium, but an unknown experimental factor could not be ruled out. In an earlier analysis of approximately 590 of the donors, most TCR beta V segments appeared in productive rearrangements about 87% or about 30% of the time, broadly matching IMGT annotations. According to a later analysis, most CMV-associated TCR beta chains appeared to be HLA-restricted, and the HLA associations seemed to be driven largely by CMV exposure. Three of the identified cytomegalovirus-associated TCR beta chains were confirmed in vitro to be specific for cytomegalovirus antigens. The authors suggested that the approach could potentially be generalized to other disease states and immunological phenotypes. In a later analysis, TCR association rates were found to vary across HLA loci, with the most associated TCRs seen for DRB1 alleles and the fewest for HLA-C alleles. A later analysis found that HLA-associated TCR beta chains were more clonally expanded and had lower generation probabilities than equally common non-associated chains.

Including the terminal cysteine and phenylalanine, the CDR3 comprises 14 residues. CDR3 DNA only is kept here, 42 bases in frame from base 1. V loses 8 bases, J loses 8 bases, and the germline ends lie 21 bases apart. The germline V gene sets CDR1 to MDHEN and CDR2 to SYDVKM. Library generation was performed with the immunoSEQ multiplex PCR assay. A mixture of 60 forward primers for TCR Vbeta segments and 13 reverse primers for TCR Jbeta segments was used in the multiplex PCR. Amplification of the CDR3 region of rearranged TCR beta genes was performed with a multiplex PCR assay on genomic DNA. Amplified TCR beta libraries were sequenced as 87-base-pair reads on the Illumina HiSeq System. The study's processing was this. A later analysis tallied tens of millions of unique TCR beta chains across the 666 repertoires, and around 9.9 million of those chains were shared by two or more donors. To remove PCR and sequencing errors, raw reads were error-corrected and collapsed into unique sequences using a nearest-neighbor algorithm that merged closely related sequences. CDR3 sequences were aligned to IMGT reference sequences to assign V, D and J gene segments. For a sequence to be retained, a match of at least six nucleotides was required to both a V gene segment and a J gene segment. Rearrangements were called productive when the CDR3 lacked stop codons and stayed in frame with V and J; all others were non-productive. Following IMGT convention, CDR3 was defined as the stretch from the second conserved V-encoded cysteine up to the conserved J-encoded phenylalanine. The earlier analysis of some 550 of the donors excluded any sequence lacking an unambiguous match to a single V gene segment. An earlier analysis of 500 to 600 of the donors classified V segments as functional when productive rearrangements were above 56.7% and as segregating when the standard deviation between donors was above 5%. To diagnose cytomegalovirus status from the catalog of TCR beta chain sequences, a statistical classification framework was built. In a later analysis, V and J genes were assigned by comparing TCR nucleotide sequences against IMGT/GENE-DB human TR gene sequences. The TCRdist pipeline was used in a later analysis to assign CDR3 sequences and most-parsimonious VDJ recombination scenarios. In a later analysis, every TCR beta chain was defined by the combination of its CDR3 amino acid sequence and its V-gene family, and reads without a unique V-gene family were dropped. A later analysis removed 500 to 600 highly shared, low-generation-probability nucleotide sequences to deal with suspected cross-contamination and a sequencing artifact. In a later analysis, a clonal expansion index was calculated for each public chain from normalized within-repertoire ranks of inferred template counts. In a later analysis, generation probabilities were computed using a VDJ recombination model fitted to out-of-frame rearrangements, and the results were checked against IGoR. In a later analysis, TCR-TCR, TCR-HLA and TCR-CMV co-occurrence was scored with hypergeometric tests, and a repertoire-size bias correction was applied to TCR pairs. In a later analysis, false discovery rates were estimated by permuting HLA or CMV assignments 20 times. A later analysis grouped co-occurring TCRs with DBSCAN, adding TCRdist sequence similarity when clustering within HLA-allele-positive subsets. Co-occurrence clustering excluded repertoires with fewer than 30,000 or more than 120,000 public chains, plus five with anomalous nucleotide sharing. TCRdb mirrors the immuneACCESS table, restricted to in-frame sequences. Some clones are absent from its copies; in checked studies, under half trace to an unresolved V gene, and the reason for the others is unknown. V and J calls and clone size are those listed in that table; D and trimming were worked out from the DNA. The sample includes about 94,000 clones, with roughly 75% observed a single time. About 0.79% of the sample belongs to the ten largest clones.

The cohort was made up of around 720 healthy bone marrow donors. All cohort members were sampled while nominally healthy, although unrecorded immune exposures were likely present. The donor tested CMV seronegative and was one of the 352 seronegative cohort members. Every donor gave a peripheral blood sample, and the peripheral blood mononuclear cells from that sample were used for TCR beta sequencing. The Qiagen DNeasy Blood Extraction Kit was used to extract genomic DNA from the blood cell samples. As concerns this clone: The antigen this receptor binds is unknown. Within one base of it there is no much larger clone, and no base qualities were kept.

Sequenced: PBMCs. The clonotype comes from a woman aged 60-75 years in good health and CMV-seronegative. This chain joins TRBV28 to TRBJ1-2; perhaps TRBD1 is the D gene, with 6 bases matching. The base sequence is TGTGCCAGCCAAGAAATCAAACAGGGATACGGCTACACCTTC. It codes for CASQEIKQGYGYTF.